The source of this T cell receptor beta chain is a study of a mutant IDH1 vaccine in newly diagnosed glioma. Study-wide points: The study observed vaccine-induced immune responses in roughly 93% of patients.

The CDR3 covers 13 residues. V was shortened by 1 base and J by 6 bases, with 7 bases between the two germline ends. Germline V gene sequence: CDR1 LNHNV, CDR2 YYDKDF (reference sequence). The time point: baseline, week 1 (first vaccination visit). The treatment denotes: pre-vaccination baseline after standard-of-care therapy. With regard to this clone: The antigen is not known.

Only in-frame clones appear in the TCRdb table, and some are missing; sequencing was by immunoSEQ multiplex PCR. The sample lists around 87,000 clones, roughly 85% occurring once. The sample consisted of PBMCs, taken from a glioma patient treated with radiotherapy, temozolomide or both. This TCR came from a woman aged 50 to 60 with glioma. This chain joins TRBV15 and TRBJ1-5; no clear D. The CDR3 bases are TGTGCCACCAGCAGAGGAGGAGCTCAGCCCCAGCATTTT. This sequence encodes CATSRGGAQPQHF.